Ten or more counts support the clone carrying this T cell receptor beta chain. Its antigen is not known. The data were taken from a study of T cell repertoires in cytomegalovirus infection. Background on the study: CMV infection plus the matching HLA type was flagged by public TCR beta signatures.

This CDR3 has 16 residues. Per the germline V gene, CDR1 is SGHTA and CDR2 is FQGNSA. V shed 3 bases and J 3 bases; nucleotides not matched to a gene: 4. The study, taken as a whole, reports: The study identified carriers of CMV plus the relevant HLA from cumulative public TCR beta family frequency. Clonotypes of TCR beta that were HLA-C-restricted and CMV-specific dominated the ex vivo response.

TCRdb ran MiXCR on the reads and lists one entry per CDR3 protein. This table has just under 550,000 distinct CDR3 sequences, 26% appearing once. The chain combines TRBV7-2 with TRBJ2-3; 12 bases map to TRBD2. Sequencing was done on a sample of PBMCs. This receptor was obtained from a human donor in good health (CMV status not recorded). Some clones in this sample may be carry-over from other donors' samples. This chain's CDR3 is CASSFLAGGVTDTQYF. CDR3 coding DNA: TGTGCCAGCAGCTTCCTAGCGGGAGGGGTGACAGATACGCAGTATTTT.